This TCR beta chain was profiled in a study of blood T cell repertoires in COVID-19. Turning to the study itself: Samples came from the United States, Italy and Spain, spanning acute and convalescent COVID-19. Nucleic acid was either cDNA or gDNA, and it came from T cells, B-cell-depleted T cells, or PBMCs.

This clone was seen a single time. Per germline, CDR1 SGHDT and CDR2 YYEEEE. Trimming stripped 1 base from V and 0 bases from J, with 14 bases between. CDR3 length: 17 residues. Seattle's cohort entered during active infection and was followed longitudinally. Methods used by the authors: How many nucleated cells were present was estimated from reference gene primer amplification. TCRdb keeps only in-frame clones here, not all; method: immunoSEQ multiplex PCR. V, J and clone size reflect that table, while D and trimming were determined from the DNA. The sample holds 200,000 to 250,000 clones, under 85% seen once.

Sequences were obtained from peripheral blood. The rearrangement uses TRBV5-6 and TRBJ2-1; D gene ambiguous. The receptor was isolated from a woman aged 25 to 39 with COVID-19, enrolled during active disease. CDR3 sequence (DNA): TGTGCCAGCAGCTTGACCGAGTGGAGAAGCTCCTACAATGAGCAGTTCTTC. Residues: CASSLTEWRSSYNEQFF.